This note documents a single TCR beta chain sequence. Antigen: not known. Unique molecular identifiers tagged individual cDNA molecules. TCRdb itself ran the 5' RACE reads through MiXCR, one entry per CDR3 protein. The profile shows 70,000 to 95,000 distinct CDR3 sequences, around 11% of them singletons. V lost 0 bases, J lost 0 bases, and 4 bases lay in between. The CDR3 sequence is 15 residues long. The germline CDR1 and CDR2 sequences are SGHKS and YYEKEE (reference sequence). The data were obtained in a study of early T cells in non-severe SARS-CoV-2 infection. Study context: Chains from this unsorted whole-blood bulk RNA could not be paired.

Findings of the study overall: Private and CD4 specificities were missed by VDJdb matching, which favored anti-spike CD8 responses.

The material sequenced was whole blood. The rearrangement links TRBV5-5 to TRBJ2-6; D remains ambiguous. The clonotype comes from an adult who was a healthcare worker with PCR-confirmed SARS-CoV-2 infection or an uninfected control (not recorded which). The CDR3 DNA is TGTGCCAGCAGCTTGGTCGCCTCTGGGGCCAACGTCCTGACTTTC. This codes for CASSLVASGANVLTF.